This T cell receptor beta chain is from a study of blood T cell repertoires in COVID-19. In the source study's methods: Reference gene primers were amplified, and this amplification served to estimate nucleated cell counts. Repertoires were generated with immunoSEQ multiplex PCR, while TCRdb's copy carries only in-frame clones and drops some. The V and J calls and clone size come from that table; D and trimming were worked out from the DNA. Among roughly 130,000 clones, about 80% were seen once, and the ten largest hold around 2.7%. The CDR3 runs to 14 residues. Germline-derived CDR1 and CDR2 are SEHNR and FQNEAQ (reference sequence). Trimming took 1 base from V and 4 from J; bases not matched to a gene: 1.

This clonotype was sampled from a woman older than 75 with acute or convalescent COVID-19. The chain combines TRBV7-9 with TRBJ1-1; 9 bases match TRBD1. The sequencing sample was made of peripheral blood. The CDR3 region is CASSLGDRATEAFF. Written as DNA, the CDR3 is TGTGCCAGCAGCTTAGGGGACAGGGCCACTGAAGCTTTCTTT.